This T cell receptor beta chain was retrieved from a study of T cells in Graves' hyperthyroidism and ophthalmopathy. The wider study: Initial diagnosis, before any treatment, was when peripheral blood was collected. Regarding the study as a whole: Ophthalmopathy and stable hyperthyroidism were separated by a 13 V-J model.

This clonotype was recorded a few times. Its specificity is unknown. V was pared by 7 bases and J by 1 base, with 2 bases of the junction left unmatched. The CDR3 extends over 13 amino acids. The germline gives CDR1 SQVTM, CDR2 ANQGSEA. It was RNA transcripts that yielded the amplified TCR beta CDR3 regions. HTBI primers were used for first-round RT-PCR of the TCR CDR3. TCRdb redid the calling of the multiplex PCR reads with MiXCR, one entry per CDR3 protein. The table records around 340,000 distinct CDR3 sequences, about 14% of them present only once. Patients between 18 and 65 years old had hyperthyroidism, newly diagnosed and lasting under 2 months.

Specimen: blood. This sequence joins TRBV29-1 and TRBJ2-2; 8 nucleotides align to TRBD1. This clonotype was obtained from a woman in her twenties or thirties with Graves' hyperthyroidism. The CDR3 spells CSGGQGNTGELFF. CDR3 in DNA: TGCAGCGGAGGACAGGGGAACACCGGGGAGCTGTTTTTT.